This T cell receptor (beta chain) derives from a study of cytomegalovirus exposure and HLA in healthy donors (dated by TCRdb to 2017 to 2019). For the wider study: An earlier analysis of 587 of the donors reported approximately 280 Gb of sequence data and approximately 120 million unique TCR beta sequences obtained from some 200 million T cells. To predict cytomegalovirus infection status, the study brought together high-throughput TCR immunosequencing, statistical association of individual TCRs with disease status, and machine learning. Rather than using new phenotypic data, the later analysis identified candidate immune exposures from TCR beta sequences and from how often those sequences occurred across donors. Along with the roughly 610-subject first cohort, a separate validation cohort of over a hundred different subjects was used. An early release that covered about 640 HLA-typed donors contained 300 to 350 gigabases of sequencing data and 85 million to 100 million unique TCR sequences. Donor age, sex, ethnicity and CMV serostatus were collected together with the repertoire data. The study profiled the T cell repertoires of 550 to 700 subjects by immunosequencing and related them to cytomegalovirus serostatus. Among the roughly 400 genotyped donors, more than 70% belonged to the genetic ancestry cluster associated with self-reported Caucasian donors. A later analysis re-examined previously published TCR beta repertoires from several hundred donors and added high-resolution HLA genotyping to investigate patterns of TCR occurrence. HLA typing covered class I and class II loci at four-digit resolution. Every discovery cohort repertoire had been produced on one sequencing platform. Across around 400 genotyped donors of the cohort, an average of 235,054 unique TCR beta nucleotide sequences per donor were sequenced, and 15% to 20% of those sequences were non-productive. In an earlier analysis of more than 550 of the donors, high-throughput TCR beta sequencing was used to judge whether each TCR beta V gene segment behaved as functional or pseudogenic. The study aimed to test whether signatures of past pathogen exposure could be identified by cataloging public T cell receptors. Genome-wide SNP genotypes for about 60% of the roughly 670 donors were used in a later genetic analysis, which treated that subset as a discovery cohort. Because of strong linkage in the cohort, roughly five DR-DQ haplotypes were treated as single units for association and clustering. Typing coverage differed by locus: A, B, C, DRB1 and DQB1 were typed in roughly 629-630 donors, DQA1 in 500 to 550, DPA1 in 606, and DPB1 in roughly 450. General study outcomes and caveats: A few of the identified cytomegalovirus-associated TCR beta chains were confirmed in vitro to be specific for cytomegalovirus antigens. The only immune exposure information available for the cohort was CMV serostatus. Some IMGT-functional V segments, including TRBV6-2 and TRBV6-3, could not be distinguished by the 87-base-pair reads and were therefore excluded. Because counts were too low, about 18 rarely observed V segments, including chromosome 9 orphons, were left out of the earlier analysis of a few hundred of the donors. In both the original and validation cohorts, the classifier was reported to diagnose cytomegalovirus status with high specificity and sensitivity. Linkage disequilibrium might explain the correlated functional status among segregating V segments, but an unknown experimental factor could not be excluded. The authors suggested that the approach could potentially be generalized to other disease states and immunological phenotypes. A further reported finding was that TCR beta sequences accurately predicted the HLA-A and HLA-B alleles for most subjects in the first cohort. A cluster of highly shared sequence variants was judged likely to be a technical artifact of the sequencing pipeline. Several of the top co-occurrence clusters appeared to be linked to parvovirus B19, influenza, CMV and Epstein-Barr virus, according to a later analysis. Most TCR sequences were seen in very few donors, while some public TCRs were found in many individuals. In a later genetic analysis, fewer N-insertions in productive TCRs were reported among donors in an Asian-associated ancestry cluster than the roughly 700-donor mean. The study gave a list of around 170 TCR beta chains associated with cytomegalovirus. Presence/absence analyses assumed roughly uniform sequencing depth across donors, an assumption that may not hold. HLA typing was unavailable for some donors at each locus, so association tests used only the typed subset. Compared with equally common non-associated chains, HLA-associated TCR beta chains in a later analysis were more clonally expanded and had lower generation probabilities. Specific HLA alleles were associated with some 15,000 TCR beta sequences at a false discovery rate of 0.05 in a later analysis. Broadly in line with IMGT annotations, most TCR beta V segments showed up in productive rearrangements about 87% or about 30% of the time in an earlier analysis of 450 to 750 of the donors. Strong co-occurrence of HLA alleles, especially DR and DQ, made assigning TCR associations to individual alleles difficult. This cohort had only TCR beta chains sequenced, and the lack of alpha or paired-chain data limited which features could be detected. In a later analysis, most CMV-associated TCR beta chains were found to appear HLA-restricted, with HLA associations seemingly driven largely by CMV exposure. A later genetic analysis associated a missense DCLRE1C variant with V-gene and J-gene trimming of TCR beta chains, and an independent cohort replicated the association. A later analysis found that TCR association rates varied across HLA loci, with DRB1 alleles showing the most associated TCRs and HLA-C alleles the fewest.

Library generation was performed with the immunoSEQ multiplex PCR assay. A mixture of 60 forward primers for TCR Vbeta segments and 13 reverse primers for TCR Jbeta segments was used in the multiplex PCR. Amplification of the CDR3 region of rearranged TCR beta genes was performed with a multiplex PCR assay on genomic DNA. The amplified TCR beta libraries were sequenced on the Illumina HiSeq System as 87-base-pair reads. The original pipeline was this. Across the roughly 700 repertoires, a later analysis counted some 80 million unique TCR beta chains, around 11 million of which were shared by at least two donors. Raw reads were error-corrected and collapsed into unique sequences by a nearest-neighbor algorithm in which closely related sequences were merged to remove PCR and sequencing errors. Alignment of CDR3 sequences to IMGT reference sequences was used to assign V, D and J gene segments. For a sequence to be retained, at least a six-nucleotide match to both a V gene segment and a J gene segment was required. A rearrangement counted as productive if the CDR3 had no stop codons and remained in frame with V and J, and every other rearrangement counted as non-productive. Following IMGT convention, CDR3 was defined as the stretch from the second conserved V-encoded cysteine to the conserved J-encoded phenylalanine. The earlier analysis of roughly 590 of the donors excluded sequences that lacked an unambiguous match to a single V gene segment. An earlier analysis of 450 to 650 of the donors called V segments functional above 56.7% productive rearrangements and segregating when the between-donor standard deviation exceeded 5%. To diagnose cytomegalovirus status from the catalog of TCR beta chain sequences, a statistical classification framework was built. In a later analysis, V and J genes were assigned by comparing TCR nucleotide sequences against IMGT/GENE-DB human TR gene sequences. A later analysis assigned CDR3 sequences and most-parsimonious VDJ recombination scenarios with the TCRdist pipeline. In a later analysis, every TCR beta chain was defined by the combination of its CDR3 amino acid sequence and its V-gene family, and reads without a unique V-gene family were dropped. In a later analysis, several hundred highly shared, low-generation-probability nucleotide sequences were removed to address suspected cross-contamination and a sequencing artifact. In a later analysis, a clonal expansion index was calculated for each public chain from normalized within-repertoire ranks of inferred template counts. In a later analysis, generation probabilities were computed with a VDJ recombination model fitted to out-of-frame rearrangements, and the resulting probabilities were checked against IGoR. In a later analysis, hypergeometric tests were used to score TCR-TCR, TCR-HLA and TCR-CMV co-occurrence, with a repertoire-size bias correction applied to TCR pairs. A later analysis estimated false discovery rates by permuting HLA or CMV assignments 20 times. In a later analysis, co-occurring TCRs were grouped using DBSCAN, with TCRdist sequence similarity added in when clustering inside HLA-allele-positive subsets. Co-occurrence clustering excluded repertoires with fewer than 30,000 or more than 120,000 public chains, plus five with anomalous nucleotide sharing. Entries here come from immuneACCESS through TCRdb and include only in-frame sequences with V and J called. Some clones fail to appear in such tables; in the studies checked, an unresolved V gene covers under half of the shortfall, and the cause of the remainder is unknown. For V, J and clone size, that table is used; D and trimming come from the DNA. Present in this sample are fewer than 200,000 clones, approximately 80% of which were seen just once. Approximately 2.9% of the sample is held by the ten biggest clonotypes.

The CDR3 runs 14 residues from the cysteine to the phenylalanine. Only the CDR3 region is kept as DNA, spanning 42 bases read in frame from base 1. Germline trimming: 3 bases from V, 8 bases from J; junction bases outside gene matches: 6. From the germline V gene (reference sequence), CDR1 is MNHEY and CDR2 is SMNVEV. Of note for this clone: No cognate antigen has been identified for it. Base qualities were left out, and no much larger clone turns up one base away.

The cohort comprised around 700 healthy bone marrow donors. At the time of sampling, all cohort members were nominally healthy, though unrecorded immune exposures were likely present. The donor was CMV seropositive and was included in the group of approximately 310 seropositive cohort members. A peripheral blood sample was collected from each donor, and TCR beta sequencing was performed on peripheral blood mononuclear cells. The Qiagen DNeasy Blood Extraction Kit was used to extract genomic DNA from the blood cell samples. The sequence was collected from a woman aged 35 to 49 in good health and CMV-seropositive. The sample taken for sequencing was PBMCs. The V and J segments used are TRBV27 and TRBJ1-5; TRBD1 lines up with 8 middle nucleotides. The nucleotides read TGTGCCAGCAGTTTGACAGGGGCCGAGAAGCCCCAGCATTTT. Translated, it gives CASSLTGAEKPQHF.